These T cell receptor beta chains were read from a single sample in a study of OX40 agonist ivuxolimab in advanced cancers. This table comes from immunoSEQ multiplex PCR, and its TCRdb copy is limited to in-frame clones, with some not included. The profile shows more than 95,000 clones, about 91% of them singletons. The source was CD4+ or CD8+ T cells sorted from blood, collected in a trial of the OX40 agonist ivuxolimab. These receptors all stem from an adult with an advanced solid tumor such as melanoma, head and neck, liver or kidney cancer. Each CDR3 is given with its conserved first and last residue. The D gene is left open where the match is weak. Only part of the rows carry a size: once, few, many, or a class if the clone is expanded.

TRBV6-1	13	TRBJ1-2	NA	NA	TGTGCCAGCAGTGAAGAATACTCTTATGGCTACACCTTC	CASSEEYSYGYTF
TRBV16	13	TRBJ2-5	NA	NA	TGTGCCAGCAGCCAAAGTAGGCGAGAGACCCAGTACTTC	CASSQSRRETQYF
TRBV28	14	TRBJ2-7	NA	TRBD1	TGTGCCAGCAGGGGGACAGGGTTTCTCTACGAGCAGTACTTC	CASRGTGFLYEQYF
TRBV4-1	16	TRBJ2-7	NA	TRBD2	TGCGCCAGCAGCCAAGTAGTGGGACTAGCGGGAGGAGGGCAGTACTTC	CASSQVVGLAGGGQYF
TRBV18	12	TRBJ1-1	NA	NA	TGTGCCAGCCCCGCAGCGAACACTGAAGCTTTCTTT	CASPAANTEAFF
TRBV6-4	14	TRBJ2-3	NA	NA	TGTGCCAGCAGGGCGGACTTCAGGGCAGATACGCAGTATTTT	CASRADFRADTQYF
TRBV6-5	13	TRBJ1-5	few	NA	TGTGCCAGCAGTTTTAGGGGCAATCAGCCCCAGCATTTT	CASSFRGNQPQHF
TRBV2	14	TRBJ2-7	NA	TRBD1	TGTGCCAGCAGTAAACAGGGGGTGAGGGACGAGCAGTACTTC	CASSKQGVRDEQYF
TRBV6-5	14	TRBJ1-1	once	NA	TGTGCCAGCAGTTACCCCGATCAGAACCTGGGAGCTTTCTTT	CASSYPDQNLGAFF
TRBV7-6	18	TRBJ2-1	once	NA	TGTGCCAGCAGCTTAGGACCCCTCACGGGAGTGACCTACAATGAGCAGTTCTTC	CASSLGPLTGVTYNEQFF
TRBV20-1	11	TRBJ2-1	NA	NA	TGCAGTGCCGAGAATTACAATGAGCAGTTCTTC	CSAENYNEQFF
TRBV21-1	12	TRBJ2-2	once	NA	TGTGCCACCACAATGGGCACCGGGGAGCTGTTTTTT	CATTMGTGELFF
TRBV6-1	15	TRBJ2-7	NA	TRBD1	TGTGCCAGCAGTGTCTCCGGGACAGGGAGCTACGAGCAGTACTTC	CASSVSGTGSYEQYF
TRBV6-5	15	TRBJ1-5	NA	NA	TGTGCCAGCAGTAGAATCCGGGACGGCCATCAGCCCCAGCATTTT	CASSRIRDGHQPQHF
TRBV6-1	17	TRBJ2-6	NA	NA	TGTGCCAGCAGTGACCTCCGCCGGCTGGCGGGGGCCAACGTCCTGACTTTC	CASSDLRRLAGANVLTF
TRBV28	14	TRBJ2-1	NA	TRBD2	TGTGCCAGCAGCAAACTAGCGGGTCCCATGGAGCAGTTCTTC	CASSKLAGPMEQFF
TRBV9	16	TRBJ2-3	NA	TRBD2	TGTGCCAGCAGCGTAGGGCGGGAGAGCGGCGGAGATACGCAGTATTTT	CASSVGRESGGDTQYF
TRBV28	16	TRBJ2-7	NA	TRBD2	TGTGCCAGCAGCACAATAAGGGCTAGCGGATACCTCGAGCAGTACTTC	CASSTIRASGYLEQYF
TRBV28	15	TRBJ1-5	NA	NA	TGTGCCAGCAGTTTGGGGCGGATTGGCAATCAGCCCCAGCATTTT	CASSLGRIGNQPQHF
TRBV5-1	14	TRBJ2-7	NA	NA	TGCGCCAGCAGCAATACTCTATTTGGGGGCGAGCAGTACTTC	CASSNTLFGGEQYF
TRBV6-5	13	TRBJ2-5	NA	NA	TGTGCCAGCAGTTACTCGAGTCGGGAGACCCAGTACTTC	CASSYSSRETQYF
TRBV7-8	16	TRBJ1-4	NA	NA	TGTGCCAGCAGCCCTAGTATCGGGACCCGAAATGAAAAACTGTTTTTT	CASSPSIGTRNEKLFF
TRBV5-4	15	TRBJ2-7	NA	NA	TGTGCCAGCAGCCCCGGGCGCGGCAGCACCTACGAGCAGTACTTC	CASSPGRGSTYEQYF
TRBV28	13	TRBJ2-7	NA	NA	TGTGCCAGCAGGGGGGCCAGCTCCTACGAGCAGTACTTC	CASRGASSYEQYF
TRBV7-3	17	TRBJ2-3	NA	TRBD2	TGTGCCAGCAGCCTTTTTCCTAGCGGGAGGGTAACAGATACGCAGTATTTT	CASSLFPSGRVTDTQYF
TRBV14	12	TRBJ2-7	NA	NA	TGTGCCAGCAGCTCTCTAACTTACGAGCAGTACTTC	CASSSLTYEQYF
TRBV30	12	TRBJ2-6	NA	NA	TGTGCCTGGAGCTCTGGGGCCAACGTCCTGACTTTC	CAWSSGANVLTF
TRBV19	15	TRBJ2-5	NA	TRBD2	TGTGCCAGTAGTACCATAGCGGGGTTACAAGAGACCCAGTACTTC	CASSTIAGLQETQYF
TRBV11-2	13	TRBJ2-7	once	NA	TGTGCCAGCAGCATACCAACATCCTACGAGCAGTACTTC	CASSIPTSYEQYF
TRBV5-1	14	TRBJ2-2	NA	NA	TGCGCCAGCAGTAGGCAGGGGAACACCGGGGAGCTGTTTTTT	CASSRQGNTGELFF
TRBV5-6	15	TRBJ2-7	NA	TRBD2	TGTGCCAGCAGCTTGGTGTGGCGGGAGAACAACGAGCAGTACTTC	CASSLVWRENNEQYF
TRBV21-1	15	TRBJ2-6	once	NA	TGTGCCAGCAGGAGACCAAATTCTGGGGCCAACGTCCTGACTTTC	CASRRPNSGANVLTF
TRBV7-3	17	TRBJ2-1	NA	TRBD2	TGTGCCAGCAGCTTATTGGCTAGCGGGATATTGGGCAATGAGCAGTTCTTC	CASSLLASGILGNEQFF
TRBV7-2	15	TRBJ2-5	once	TRBD2	TGTGCCAGCAGCTTATTAGCGGGAGTGGGAGAGACCCAGTACTTC	CASSLLAGVGETQYF
TRBV15	15	TRBJ1-5	NA	NA	TGTGCCACCAGCAGAGCGGGTTGGGGCAATCAGCCCCAGCATTTT	CATSRAGWGNQPQHF
TRBV9	15	TRBJ2-7	NA	NA	TGTGCCAGCAGCGTAGGAGGAGGGAGAACCTACGAGCAGTACTTC	CASSVGGGRTYEQYF
TRBV7-9	17	TRBJ2-3	NA	NA	TGTGCCAGCAGCTTAGGAAGCGGAATTAGAGGGGCAGATACGCAGTATTTT	CASSLGSGIRGADTQYF
TRBV19	16	TRBJ2-3	NA	TRBD2	TGTGCCAGTAGTGGGGGACTAGCGGGCCTCACAGATACGCAGTATTTT	CASSGGLAGLTDTQYF
TRBV9	15	TRBJ2-1	NA	NA	TGTGCCAGCAGCGTAGGAGCATTAGGATACAATGAGCAGTTCTTC	CASSVGALGYNEQFF